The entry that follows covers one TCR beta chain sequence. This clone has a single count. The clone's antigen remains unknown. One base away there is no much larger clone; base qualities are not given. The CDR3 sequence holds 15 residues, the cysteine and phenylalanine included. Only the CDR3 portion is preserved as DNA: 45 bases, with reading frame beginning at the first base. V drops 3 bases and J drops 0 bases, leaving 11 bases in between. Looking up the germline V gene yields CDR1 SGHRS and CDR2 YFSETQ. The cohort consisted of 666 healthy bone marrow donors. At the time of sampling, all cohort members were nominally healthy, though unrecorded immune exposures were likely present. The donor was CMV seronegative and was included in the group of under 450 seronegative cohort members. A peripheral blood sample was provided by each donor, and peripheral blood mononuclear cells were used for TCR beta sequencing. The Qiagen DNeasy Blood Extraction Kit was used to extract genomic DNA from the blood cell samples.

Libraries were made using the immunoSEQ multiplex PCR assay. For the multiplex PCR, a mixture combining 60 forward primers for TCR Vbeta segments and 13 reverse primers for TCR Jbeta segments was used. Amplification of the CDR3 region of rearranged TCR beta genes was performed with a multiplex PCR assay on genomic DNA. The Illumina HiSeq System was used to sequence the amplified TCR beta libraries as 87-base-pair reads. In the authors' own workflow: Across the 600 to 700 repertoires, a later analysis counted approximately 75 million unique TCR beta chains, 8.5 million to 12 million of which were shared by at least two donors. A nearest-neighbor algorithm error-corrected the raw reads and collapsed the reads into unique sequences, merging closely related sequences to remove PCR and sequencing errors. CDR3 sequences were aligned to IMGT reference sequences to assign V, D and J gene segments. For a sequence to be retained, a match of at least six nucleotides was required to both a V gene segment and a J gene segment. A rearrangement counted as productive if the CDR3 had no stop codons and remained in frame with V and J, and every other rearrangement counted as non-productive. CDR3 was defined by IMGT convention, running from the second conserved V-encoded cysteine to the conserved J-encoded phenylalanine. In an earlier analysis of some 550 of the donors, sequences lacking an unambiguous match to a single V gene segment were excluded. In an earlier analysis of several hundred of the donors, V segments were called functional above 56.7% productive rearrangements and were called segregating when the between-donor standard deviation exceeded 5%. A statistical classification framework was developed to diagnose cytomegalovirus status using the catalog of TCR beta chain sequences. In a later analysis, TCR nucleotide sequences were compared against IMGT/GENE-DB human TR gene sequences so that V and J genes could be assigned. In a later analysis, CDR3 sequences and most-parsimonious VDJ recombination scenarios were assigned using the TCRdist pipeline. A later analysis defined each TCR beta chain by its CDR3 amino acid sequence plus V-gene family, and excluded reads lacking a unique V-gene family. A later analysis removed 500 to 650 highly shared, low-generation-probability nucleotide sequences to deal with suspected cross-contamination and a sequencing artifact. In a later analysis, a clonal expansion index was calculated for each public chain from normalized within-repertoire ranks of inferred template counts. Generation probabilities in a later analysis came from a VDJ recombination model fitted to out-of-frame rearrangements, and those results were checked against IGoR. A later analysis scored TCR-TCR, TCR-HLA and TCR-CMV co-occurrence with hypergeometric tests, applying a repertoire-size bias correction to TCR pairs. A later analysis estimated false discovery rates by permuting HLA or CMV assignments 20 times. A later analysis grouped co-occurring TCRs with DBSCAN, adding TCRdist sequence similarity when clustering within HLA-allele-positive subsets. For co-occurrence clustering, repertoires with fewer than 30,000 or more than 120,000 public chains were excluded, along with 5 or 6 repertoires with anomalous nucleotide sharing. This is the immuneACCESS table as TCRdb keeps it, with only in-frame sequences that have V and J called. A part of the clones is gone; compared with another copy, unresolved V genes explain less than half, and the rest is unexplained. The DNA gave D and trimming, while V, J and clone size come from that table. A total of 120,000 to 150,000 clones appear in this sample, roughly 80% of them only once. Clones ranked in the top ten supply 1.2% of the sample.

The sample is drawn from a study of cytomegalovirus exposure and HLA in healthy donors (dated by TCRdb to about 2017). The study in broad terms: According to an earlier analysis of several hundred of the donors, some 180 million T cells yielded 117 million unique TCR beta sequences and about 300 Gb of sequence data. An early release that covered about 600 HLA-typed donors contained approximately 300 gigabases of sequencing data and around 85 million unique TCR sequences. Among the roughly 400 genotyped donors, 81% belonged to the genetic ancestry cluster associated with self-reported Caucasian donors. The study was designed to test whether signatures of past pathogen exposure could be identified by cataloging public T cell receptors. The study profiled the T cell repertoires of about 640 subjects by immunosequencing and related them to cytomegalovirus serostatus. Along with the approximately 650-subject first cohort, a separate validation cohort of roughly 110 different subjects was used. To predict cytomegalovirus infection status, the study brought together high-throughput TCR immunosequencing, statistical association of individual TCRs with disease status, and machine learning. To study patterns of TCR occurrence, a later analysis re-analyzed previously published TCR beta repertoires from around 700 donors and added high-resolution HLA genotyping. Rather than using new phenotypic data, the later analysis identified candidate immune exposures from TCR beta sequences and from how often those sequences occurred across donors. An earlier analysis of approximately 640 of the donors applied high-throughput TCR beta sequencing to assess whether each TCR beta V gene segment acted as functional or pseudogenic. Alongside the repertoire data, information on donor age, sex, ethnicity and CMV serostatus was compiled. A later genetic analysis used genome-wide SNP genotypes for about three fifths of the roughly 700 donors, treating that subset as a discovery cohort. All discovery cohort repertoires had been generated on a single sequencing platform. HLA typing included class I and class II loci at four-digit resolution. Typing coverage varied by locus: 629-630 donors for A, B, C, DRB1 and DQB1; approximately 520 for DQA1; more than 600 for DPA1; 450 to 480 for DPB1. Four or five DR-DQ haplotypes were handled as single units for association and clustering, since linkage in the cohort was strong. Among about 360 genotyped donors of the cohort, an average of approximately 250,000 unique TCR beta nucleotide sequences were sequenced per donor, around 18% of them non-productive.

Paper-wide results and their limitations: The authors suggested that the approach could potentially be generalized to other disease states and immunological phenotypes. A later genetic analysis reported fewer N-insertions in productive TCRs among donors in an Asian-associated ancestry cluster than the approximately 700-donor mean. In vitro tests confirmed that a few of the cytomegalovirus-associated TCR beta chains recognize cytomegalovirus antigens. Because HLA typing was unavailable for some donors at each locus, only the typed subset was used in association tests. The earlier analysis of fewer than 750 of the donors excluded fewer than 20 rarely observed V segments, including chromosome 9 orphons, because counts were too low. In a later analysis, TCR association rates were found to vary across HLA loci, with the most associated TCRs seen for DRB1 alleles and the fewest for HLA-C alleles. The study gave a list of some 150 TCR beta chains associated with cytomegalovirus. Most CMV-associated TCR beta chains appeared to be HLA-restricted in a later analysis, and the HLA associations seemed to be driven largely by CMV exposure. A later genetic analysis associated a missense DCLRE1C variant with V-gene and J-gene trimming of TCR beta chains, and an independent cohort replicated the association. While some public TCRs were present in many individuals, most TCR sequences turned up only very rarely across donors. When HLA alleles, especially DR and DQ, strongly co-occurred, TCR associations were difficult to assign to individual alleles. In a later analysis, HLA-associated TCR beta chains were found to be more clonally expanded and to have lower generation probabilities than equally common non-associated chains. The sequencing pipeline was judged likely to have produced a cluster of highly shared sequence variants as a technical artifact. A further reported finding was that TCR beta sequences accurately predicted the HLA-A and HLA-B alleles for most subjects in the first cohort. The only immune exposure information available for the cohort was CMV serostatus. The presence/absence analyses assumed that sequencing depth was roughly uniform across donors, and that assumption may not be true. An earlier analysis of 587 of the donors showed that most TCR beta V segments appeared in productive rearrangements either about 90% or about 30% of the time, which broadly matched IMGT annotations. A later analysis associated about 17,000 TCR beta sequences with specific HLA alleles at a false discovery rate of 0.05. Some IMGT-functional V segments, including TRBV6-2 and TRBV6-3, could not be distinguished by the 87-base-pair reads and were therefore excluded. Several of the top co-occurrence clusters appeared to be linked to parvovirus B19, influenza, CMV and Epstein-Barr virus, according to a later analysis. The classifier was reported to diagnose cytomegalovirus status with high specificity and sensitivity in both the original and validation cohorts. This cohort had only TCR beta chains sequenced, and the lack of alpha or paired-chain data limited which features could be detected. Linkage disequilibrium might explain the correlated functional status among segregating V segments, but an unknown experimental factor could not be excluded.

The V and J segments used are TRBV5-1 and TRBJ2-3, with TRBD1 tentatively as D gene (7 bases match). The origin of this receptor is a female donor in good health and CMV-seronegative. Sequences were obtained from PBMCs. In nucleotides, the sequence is TGCGCCAGCAGCTGGGGGGACAGAAGCACAGATACGCAGTATTTT. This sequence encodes CASSWGDRSTDTQYF.